These 23 T cell receptor beta chains came from one sample sequenced in a study of graft-versus-host responses after intestinal transplantation. Sequencing used immunoSEQ multiplex PCR; TCRdb keeps in-frame clones, though not all of them. The sample yields around 92,000 clones, about 84% seen once. The sample in question was PBMCs, obtained 255 days after intestinal transplant. All receptors come from a human patient who received an intestinal transplant, so some T cells may come from the graft donor.

The chain joins TRBV7-6 to TRBJ2-2; TRBD2 is a possible D gene (5 bases). V dropped 0 bases and J dropped 7 bases, with 9 bases sitting between them. This CDR3 region has 14 residues. Germline V gene data show CDR1 as SGHVS and CDR2 as FNYEAQ. CDR3 nucleotides: TGTGCCAGCAGCTTAGCGGGAGCGATCGGGGAGCTGTTTTTT. Translation gives CASSLAGAIGELFF.

The rearrangement joins TRBV10-1 to TRBJ1-4; D might be TRBD1 (6 bases). The CDR3 runs 14 residues. The V gene's germline CDR1 is WNHNN and CDR2 SYGVQD (reference sequence). V was cut by 0 bases and J by 7 bases, with 9 bases left in between. The CDR3 sequence is CASSESQGSEKLFF. The CDR3 bases are TGCGCCAGCAGTGAGTCGCAGGGGAGTGAAAAACTGTTTTTT.

This clone was recorded only once. The chain links TRBV18 to TRBJ1-5, with a weak D call TRBD1 (5 bases). The germline V and J ends were trimmed by 5 bases and 0 bases, with 17 bases remaining between them. Per the germline V gene, CDR1 is KGHSH and CDR2 is LQKENI. The CDR3 extends over 17 amino acids. For the CDR3, the DNA is TGTGCCAGCTCAAAATTCTCCGGGGCTAATAGCAATCAGCCCCAGCATTTT. Encoded protein: CASSKFSGANSNQPQHF.

The gene calls are TRBV19 and TRBJ2-2, with no clear D. Germline CDR1 and CDR2: LNHDA and SQIVND (reference sequence). The CDR3 consists of 12 residues. Trimming took off 5 bases at V and 3 bases at J, with 4 bases between the two ends. CDR3 amino acids: CASSGDTGELFF. As DNA, the CDR3 is TGTGCCAGTAGTGGGGACACCGGGGAGCTGTTTTTT.

The chain uses TRBV4-1 and TRBJ2-2; 7 bases align to TRBD1. V dropped 3 bases and J dropped 2; count of bases not matched to a gene: 6. The CDR3 covers 16 residues. Germline lookup yields CDR1 MGHRA and CDR2 YSYEKL. This CDR3 is CASSQLGTANTGELFF. CDR3 sequence (DNA): TGCGCCAGCAGCCAGCTTGGGACAGCAAACACCGGGGAGCTGTTTTTT.

The V gene is TRBV6-1, the J gene TRBJ1-6; D not resolved. The V end was cut by 2 bases, the J end by 7 bases, with 9 bases between. The germline V gene has CDR1 MNHNS and CDR2 SASEGT. The CDR3 sequence is 14 residues long. This chain's CDR3 is CASSEIVENSPLHF. As DNA, the CDR3 is TGTGCCAGCAGTGAAATCGTGGAAAATTCACCCCTCCACTTT.

V and J are TRBV13 and TRBJ1-2; TRBD1 agrees at 8 bases. This CDR3 region has 14 residues. Germline V gives CDR1 PRHDT, CDR2 FYEKMQ (reference sequence). V gave up 5 bases and J gave up 2 bases; unmatched junction bases: 4. The CDR3 reads CASSQRTGNYGYTF. Here the CDR3 DNA reads TGTGCCAGCAGCCAACGGACAGGGAACTATGGCTACACCTTC.

The chain couples TRBV6-1 to TRBJ2-7; no firm D call. Germline CDR1 reads MNHNS; CDR2 reads SASEGT. V was shortened by 7 bases and J by 0 bases, with 13 bases between the two germline ends. The CDR3 loop spans 14 amino acids. CDR3 DNA: TGTGCCAGCAACCCAGACCGGCTCTCCTACGAGCAGTACTTC. Its translation is CASNPDRLSYEQYF.

This clone was detected only a few times. The V call is TRBV6-5, the J call TRBJ2-3; TRBD2 matches 15 bases. Trimming removed 5 bases from V and 4 bases from J; junction bases left unmatched: 1. CDR1 MNHEY and CDR2 SVGAGI come from the germline V gene. The CDR3 has 15 amino acids. This CDR3 reads CASSGLAGGPDTQYF. CDR3 coding DNA: TGTGCCAGCAGTGGACTAGCGGGAGGGCCAGATACGCAGTATTTT.

The chain combines TRBV9 with TRBJ1-3; D unresolved. CDR1 and CDR2 (germline): SGDLS, YYNGEE. V was trimmed by 0 bases and J by 5 bases, leaving 9 bases between them. The CDR3 totals 14 residues. In nucleotides, the CDR3 is TGTGCCAGCAGCGTAGGAACAGAGCGAAACACCATATATTTT. Its protein is CASSVGTERNTIYF.

This chain links TRBV5-1 with TRBJ2-1; D gene uncertain. Germline CDR1 and CDR2: SGHRS and YFSETQ. The CDR3 loop spans 13 amino acids. Between the trimmed V and J ends, which lost 0 bases and 9 bases, there was a span of 10 bases. The DNA for the CDR3 is TGCGCCAGCAGCTTGGTTCCATTGGGTGAGCAGTTCTTC. The encoded protein is CASSLVPLGEQFF.

The chain carries TRBV6-1 and TRBJ2-6, with no clear D. Germline V CDR1 and CDR2: MNHNS, SASEGT. Trimming stripped 8 bases from V and 4 bases from J, with 0 bases between. The CDR3 extends over 10 amino acids. The CDR3 reads CASGANVLTF. The CDR3, as DNA: TGTGCCAGCGGGGCCAACGTCCTGACTTTC.

In the case of this clone: Germline is not matched at one junction end, which may reflect a read error. The DNA of the CDR3 is TGTGCTAGCAGCCCCTCCGCGGCCTCTGGAAACACCATATATTTT. It translates to CASSPSAASGNTIYF. V gene TRBV7-7 combines with J gene TRBJ1-3, with unresolved D. Germline loops: CDR1 SSHAT, CDR2 FNYEAQ (reference sequence). The CDR3 runs to 15 residues.

The chain combines TRBV12-5 with TRBJ1-2; 8 bases map to TRBD1. The CDR3 loop spans 19 amino acids. Germline CDR1 and CDR2: LGHNT and FRNRAP. Unmatched junction bases numbered 19, after V lost 5 bases and J lost 2 bases. The CDR3 loop is CASGIPWWRAQGANYGYTF. The CDR3 coding sequence is TGTGCTAGTGGTATCCCCTGGTGGCGGGCGCAGGGGGCAAACTATGGCTACACCTTC.

On this clone: Other nucleotide sequences in the sample specify the same CDR3. V usage is TRBV28 and J usage is TRBJ2-5; no clear D gene. Germline assignment: CDR1 MDHEN and CDR2 SYDVKM. The CDR3 sequence is 11 residues long. V lost 2 bases and J lost 5, with 3 bases in between. CDR3 coding DNA: TGTGCCAGCAGTTTACAGGAGACCCAGTACTTC. Translation gives CASSLQETQYF.

This clone was found once. The sample has other DNA sequences that encode this CDR3 too. This rearrangement joins TRBV6-1 to TRBJ2-2; 10 bases match TRBD2. This CDR3 is built from 15 residues. The junction had 6 bases not matched to a gene; V was cut back by 4 bases and J by 7 bases. The germline V gene encodes CDR1 MNHNS and CDR2 SASEGT. CDR3 bases: TGTGCCAGCAGTGGGAAAGCGGGGGGGGTCGGGGAGCTGTTTTTT. Protein: CASSGKAGGVGELFF.

This clone was recorded a few times. The CDR3 reads CASSLWGQGSEQYF. The CDR3, as DNA: TGTGCCAGCAGTTTATGGGGACAGGGGTCGGAGCAGTACTTC. The chain recombines TRBV28 with TRBJ2-7; 10 nucleotides align to TRBD1. Trimming removed 0 bases from V and 7 bases from J; junction bases left unmatched: 3. This CDR3 has 14 residues. CDR1 MDHEN and CDR2 SYDVKM come from the germline V gene.

As DNA, the CDR3 is TGTGCCAGCAGCGTAGCGGGGACAACACTCTATGGCTACACCTTC. Residues: CASSVAGTTLYGYTF. The V call is TRBV9, the J call TRBJ1-2; possible D gene TRBD1, 6 bases. Germline assignment: CDR1 SGDLS and CDR2 YYNGEE. This CDR3 region has 15 residues. The V end was cut by 0 bases, the J end by 4 bases, with 13 bases between.

This rearrangement joins TRBV11-2 to TRBJ2-5; 10 bases align to TRBD2. This CDR3 is built from 16 residues. CDR1 and CDR2 (germline): SGHAT, FQNNGV. V lost 7 bases, J lost 2 bases, and 10 bases stayed unmatched. The CDR3: CASTILAGGLQETQYF. CDR3 DNA sequence: TGTGCCAGCACCATCTTAGCGGGGGGTCTTCAAGAGACCCAGTACTTC.

This clone has just one count. The V gene is TRBV28, the J gene TRBJ2-3, with TRBD2 as a possible D gene (5 bases). The CDR3 length is 14 residues. Germline V gene sequence: CDR1 MDHEN, CDR2 SYDVKM. V was clipped by 7 bases and J by 3 bases, with 14 bases between them. The CDR3 region is CASTIREPTDTQYF. DNA for the CDR3: TGTGCCAGCACCATCCGGGAACCAACAGATACGCAGTATTTT.

The count of this clone is one. The genes are TRBV5-1 and TRBJ1-1, with D perhaps TRBD1 (6 bases). The CDR3 covers 13 residues. Looked up from germline, CDR1 is SGHRS and CDR2 is YFSETQ. Deletions cut 4 bases from V and 3 bases from J, with 10 bases between. Here the CDR3 DNA reads TGCGCCAGCAGCCAACAGGGTGACACTGAAGCTTTCTTT. Its protein is CASSQQGDTEAFF. Looking up the rest from reference TRBV5-1 and TRBJ1-1 gives the full variable domain: KAGVTQTPRYLIKTRGQQVTLSCSPISGHRSVSWYQQTPGQGLQFLFEYFSETQRNKGNFPGRFSGRQFSNSRSEMNVSTLELGDSALYLCASSQQGDTEAFFGQGTRLTVV.

The chain combines TRBV19 with TRBJ2-3; 7 bases map to TRBD2. V dropped 5 bases and J dropped 6; count of bases not matched to a gene: 11. There are 15 residues in the CDR3. Germline V lookup: CDR1 LNHDA, CDR2 SQIVND (reference sequence). The CDR3 protein is CASSGVGAGMDTQYF. The CDR3 nucleotides are TGTGCCAGTAGTGGCGTAGGAGCGGGAATGGATACGCAGTATTTT.

V gene TRBV27 combines with J gene TRBJ1-6; weak D call: TRBD1 (5 bases). The length of the CDR3 is 17 residues. V was clipped by 3 bases and J by 6 bases, with 18 bases between them. Germline V CDR1 and CDR2: MNHEY, SMNVEV (reference sequence). This chain's CDR3 is CASSFSATGYSNSPLHF. The CDR3 DNA sequence: TGTGCCAGCAGTTTCTCAGCAACAGGATACAGTAATTCACCCCTCCACTTT.